These T cell receptor beta chains were read from a single sample in a study of T cells in Graves' hyperthyroidism and ophthalmopathy. Each CDR3 protein is one row after TCRdb ran MiXCR on the multiplex PCR reads. The table includes over 700,000 distinct CDR3 sequences, about a third detected once. Source material: blood. The receptors here all came from a woman in her forties with Graves' hyperthyroidism. Both conserved end residues are part of each CDR3. Not every row has a clone size; where given, it reads once, few, many or a size class.

v_gene	abundance	CDR3aa
TRBV24-1	-	CATSETTPGQGSSPLHF
TRBV13	many	CASSFGWRGRTYEQYF
TRBV5-4	-	CASSLLGGTSGNTIYF
TRBV24-1	-	CATSRTSPTQGQPQHF
TRBV29-1	-	CSVEDQETQYF
TRBV6-5	few	CASALLDIRNTEAFF
TRBV24-1	many	CATSDFSGDSNQPQHF
TRBV7-9	-	CASSLGPIQETQYF
TRBV5-1	few	CASSSGTGEDQPQHF
TRBV12-3/TRBV12-4	many	CASSTSEVQETQYF
TRBV29-1	many	CSVGPIRAGRTGELFF
TRBV9	-	CASSASGTGTETQYF
TRBV10-2	many	CASSDRGYQPQHF
TRBV20-1	few	CSAREGLQTQETQYF
TRBV5-1	many	CASRGSNYGYTF
TRBV10-2	-	CASAWTGDNYGYTF